The rows below give T cell receptor beta chains drawn from one sample of a study of cytomegalovirus exposure and HLA in healthy donors. Assay: immunoSEQ multiplex PCR; the TCRdb copy retains only in-frame clones and omits some. The sample lists approximately 200,000 clones; 75% to 95% were seen once. The sequencing input was PBMCs. The receptor source for this set is a woman under 30 in good health and CMV-seronegative. CDR3s include the opening cysteine and the closing phenylalanine or tryptophan. D genes are given only for firm matches. Clone sizes are given selectively: once, few, many, or a class where the clone is expanded.

V gene,J gene,clone size,D gene,CDR3 DNA,CDR3 protein
TRBV7-9,TRBJ2-3,-,-,TGTGCCAGCAGCTCGACAGGGAGGATAGATACGCAGTATTTT,CASSSTGRIDTQYF
TRBV6-1,TRBJ1-2,-,-,TGTGCCAGCACCCTACAGGGCTATGGCTACACCTTC,CASTLQGYGYTF
TRBV18,TRBJ2-3,-,TRBD1,TGTGCCAGCTCACTCGATCGACAGGGGGGCACAAGCACAGATACGCAGTATTTT,CASSLDRQGGTSTDTQYF
TRBV18,TRBJ1-1,-,TRBD1,TGTGCCAGCTCACCGACAGGGAGCAACACTGAAGCTTTCTTT,CASSPTGSNTEAFF
TRBV30,TRBJ2-3,-,-,TGTGCCTGGATGACTATTTCGGATTACACAGATACGCAGTATTTT,CAWMTISDYTDTQYF
TRBV7-9,TRBJ2-7,-,TRBD1,TGTGCCAGCAGCAACGACAGGGGGGTTTACGAGCAGTACTTC,CASSNDRGVYEQYF
TRBV2,TRBJ2-7,-,-,TGTGCCAGCAGTGAAAGCGGTCCCTACGAGCAGTACTTC,CASSESGPYEQYF
TRBV28,TRBJ2-5,once,-,TGTGCCAGCAGTTTAATCGGAGAGACCCAGTACTTC,CASSLIGETQYF
TRBV5-1,TRBJ2-1,-,-,TGCGCCAGCAGCAGTCAGGGGAGCTACAATGAGCAGTTCTTC,CASSSQGSYNEQFF
TRBV10-1,TRBJ2-1,-,TRBD2,TGCGCCAGCAGTGCCGGGACTAGCGGGTACAATGAGCAGTTCTTC,CASSAGTSGYNEQFF
TRBV6-1,TRBJ2-5,-,-,TGTGCCGTACAAGAGACCCAGTACTTC,CAVQETQYF
TRBV13,TRBJ2-5,-,-,TGTGCCAGCAGCCACGACAGATTCCAAGAGACCCAGTACTTC,CASSHDRFQETQYF
TRBV11-2,TRBJ1-2,-,TRBD1,TGTGCCAGCAGCGCAAGGACAGGGCCTAACTATGGCTACACCTTC,CASSARTGPNYGYTF
TRBV2,TRBJ2-2,-,-,TGTGCCAGCAGTGAAACCCGTACACGGAACACCGGGGAGCTGTTTTTT,CASSETRTRNTGELFF
TRBV30,TRBJ1-5,-,-,TGTGCCTGGAGTGCGACAAGGAATAATCAGCCCCAGCATTTT,CAWSATRNNQPQHF
TRBV6-4,TRBJ2-1,-,TRBD2,TGTGCCAGCAGTGAATCTAGCGGGAAAGGAGTATCGAATGAGCAGTTCTTC,CASSESSGKGVSNEQFF
TRBV20-1,TRBJ2-3,-,-,TGCAGTGCCCCCCGGGCAGATACGCAGTATTTT,CSAPRADTQYF
TRBV5-1,TRBJ2-7,-,-,TGCGCCAGCAGCCGGGACGGGGGAAGCTCCTACGAGCAGTACTTC,CASSRDGGSSYEQYF
TRBV19,TRBJ2-1,-,-,TGTGCCAGTAGTCCCCTGGTAAGCGGACCCTACAATGAGCAGTTCTTC,CASSPLVSGPYNEQFF
TRBV28,TRBJ2-5,-,-,TGTGCCAGCAGTCTAACAGGGCCCGAGGGAGAGACCCAGTACTTC,CASSLTGPEGETQYF
TRBV9,TRBJ1-6,-,TRBD1,TGTGCCAGCAGCCAAATGGGACAGCTTACTAATTCACCCCTCCACTTT,CASSQMGQLTNSPLHF
TRBV19,TRBJ1-2,-,-,TGTGCCAGTAACAGTCAAGGTGGGCTGAGCTATGGCTACACCTTC,CASNSQGGLSYGYTF
TRBV30,TRBJ1-4,-,-,TGTGCCTGGAGTAGCGCAGTAACTAATGAAAAACTGTTTTTT,CAWSSAVTNEKLFF
TRBV29-1,TRBJ1-2,-,TRBD1,TGCAGCGTTGAGACGACAGGGGCCGGCTACACCTTC,CSVETTGAGYTF
TRBV2,TRBJ2-7,-,-,TGTGCCAGCAGCGGGGACTCCTACGAGCAGTACTTC,CASSGDSYEQYF
TRBV6-1,TRBJ2-7,-,TRBD1,TGTGCCAGCAGTGAGCCGGGACAGGGCGACGAGCAGTACTTC,CASSEPGQGDEQYF
TRBV5-1,TRBJ2-5,-,-,TGCGCCAGCAGCTTGGCCGGGGAAGTCCGAGAGACCCAGTACTTC,CASSLAGEVRETQYF
TRBV7-3,TRBJ2-1,-,TRBD2,TGTGCCAGCAGCTTAGTTGGGCTAGCGGTTTCCTACAATGAGCAGTTCTTC,CASSLVGLAVSYNEQFF
TRBV6-5,TRBJ1-4,-,-,TGTGCCAGCAGGGATCCGGGACGGGGGAATGAAAAACTGTTTTTT,CASRDPGRGNEKLFF
TRBV6-4,TRBJ1-6,-,TRBD1,TGTGCCAGCAGCCAAAAGACAGGGATAAAACTCCACTTT,CASSQKTGIKLHF
TRBV9,TRBJ1-1,-,-,TGTGCCAGCAGCGTAGACCACTTGAACACTGAAGCTTTCTTT,CASSVDHLNTEAFF
TRBV7-8,TRBJ1-1,-,-,TGTGCCAGCAGCTTAACCCGGACCCGGCGGGCTGAAGCTTTCTTT,CASSLTRTRRAEAFF
TRBV11-2,TRBJ1-1,-,TRBD1,TGTGCCCGTAAGACAGGGACGAACACTGAAGCTTTCTTT,CARKTGTNTEAFF
TRBV18,TRBJ1-2,-,TRBD1,TGTGCCAGCTCAGGACAGGGGAATGGCTACACCTTC,CASSGQGNGYTF
TRBV5-1,TRBJ2-1,-,TRBD1,TGCGCCAGCAGCGCCGGACAGGGCCCCTACAATGAGCAGTTCTTC,CASSAGQGPYNEQFF
TRBV20-1,TRBJ1-2,-,-,TGCAGGGGGGGTTCATATGGCTACACCTTC,CRGGSYGYTF
TRBV7-6,TRBJ1-1,-,-,TGTGCCAGCAGCTTACTCGGGGGTCGGGGGTACACTGAAGCTTTCTTT,CASSLLGGRGYTEAFF
TRBV5-8,TRBJ1-5,-,-,TGTGCCAGCAGCTTCGGACAAAACAATCAGCCCCAGCATTTT,CASSFGQNNQPQHF
TRBV1,TRBJ2-5,-,-,TGCACCAGCCGAACTAGGCACTTTCAAGAGACCCAGTACTTC,CTSRTRHFQETQYF
TRBV6-5,TRBJ2-1,once,TRBD2,TGTGCCAGCACCTACCGGACTAGCGGTTACAATGAGCAGTTCTTC,CASTYRTSGYNEQFF
TRBV28,TRBJ2-7,-,TRBD1,TGTGCCAGCAGTTTCGTGGGACAGGGGTACGAGCAGTACTTC,CASSFVGQGYEQYF
TRBV2,TRBJ1-5,once,-,TGTGCCAGCACAGGCCTAAGCAATCAGCCCCAGCATTTT,CASTGLSNQPQHF